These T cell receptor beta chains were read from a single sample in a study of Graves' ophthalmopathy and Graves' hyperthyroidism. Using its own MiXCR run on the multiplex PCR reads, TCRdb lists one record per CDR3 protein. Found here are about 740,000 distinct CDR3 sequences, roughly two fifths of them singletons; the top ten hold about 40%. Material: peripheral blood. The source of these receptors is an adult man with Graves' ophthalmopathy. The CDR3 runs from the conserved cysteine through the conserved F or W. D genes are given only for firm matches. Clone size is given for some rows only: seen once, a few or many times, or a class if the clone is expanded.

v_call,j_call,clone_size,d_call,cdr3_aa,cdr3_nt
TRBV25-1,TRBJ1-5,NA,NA,CASSAHATEPQHF,TGTGCCAGCAGTGCCCACGCGACGGAGCCCCAGCATTTT
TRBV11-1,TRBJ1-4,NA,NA,CASSLPGHEKLLF,TGTGCCAGCAGCTTACCAGGGCACGAAAAACTGCTTTTT
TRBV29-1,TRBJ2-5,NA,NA,CSTTQGKTQYF,TGCAGCACCACACAGGGAAAGACCCAGTACTTC
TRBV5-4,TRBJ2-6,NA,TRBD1,CAGYATGAGANVLTF,TGTGCCGGCTACGCGACAGGGGCTGGGGCCAACGTCCTGACTTTC
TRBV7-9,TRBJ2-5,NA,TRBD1,CASRDRGHEETQYF,TGTGCCAGCAGAGACAGGGGACACGAAGAGACCCAGTACTTC
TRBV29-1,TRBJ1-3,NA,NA,CSVHRAGNTIYF,TGCAGCGTTCATCGGGCCGGAAACACCATATATTTT
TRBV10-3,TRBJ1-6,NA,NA,CAIRPDNSPLHF,TGTGCCATCAGACCGGACAATTCACCCCTCCACTTT
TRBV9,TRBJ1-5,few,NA,CASSVVTGTRANQPQHF,TGTGCCAGCAGCGTAGTGACCGGGACAAGGGCCAATCAGCCCCAGCATTTT
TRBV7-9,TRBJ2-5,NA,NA,CASSAASEGAAETQYF,TGTGCCAGCAGCGCTGCTAGCGAGGGGGCTGCAGAGACCCAGTACTTC
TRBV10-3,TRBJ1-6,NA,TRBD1,CASSYQGQANSPLHF,TGTGCCAGCAGTTACCAAGGACAGGCAAATTCACCCCTCCACTTT
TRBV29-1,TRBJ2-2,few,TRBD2,CSVGDGRAGSGELFF,TGCAGCGTTGGGGACGGGAGGGCCGGAAGCGGGGAGCTGTTTTTT
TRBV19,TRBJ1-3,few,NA,CASANARALSGNTIYF,TGTGCCAGCGCGAACGCACGGGCCCTCTCTGGAAACACCATATATTTT
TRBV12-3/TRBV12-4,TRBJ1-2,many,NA,CASREATNYGYTF,TGTGCCAGCAGGGAGGCTACTAACTATGGCTACACCTTC
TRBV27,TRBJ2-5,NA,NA,CARGGEYQETQYF,TGTGCTAGAGGTGGGGAGTACCAAGAGACCCAGTACTTC
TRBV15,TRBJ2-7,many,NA,CATSRDGGGAGYEQYF,TGTGCCACCAGCAGAGATGGCGGGGGCGCGGGGTACGAGCAGTACTTC
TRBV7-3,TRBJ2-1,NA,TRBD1,CASSFAGQGDEQFF,TGTGCCAGCAGCTTCGCGGGACAGGGGGATGAGCAGTTCTTC
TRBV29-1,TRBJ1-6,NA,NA,CSAPRQSSYNSPLHF,TGCAGCGCTCCGAGACAGTCCTCCTATAATTCACCCCTCCACTTT
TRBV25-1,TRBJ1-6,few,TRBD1,CASRGQHNSPLHF,TGTGCCAGCAGGGGACAGCACAATTCACCCCTCCACTTT
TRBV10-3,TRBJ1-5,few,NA,CASSYSRVGFRDQPQHF,TGTGCCAGCAGTTACTCTCGTGTGGGGTTTCGGGATCAGCCCCAGCATTTT
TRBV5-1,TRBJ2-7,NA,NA,CASSAGWGYEQYF,TGCGCCAGCAGCGCGGGATGGGGCTACGAGCAGTACTTC
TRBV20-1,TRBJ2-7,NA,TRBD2,CSAGLAGYEQYF,TGCAGTGCAGGACTAGCGGGGTACGAGCAGTACTTC
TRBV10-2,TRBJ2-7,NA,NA,CASRTRWGDYEQYF,TGCGCCAGCAGGACTCGTTGGGGGGACTACGAGCAGTACTTC
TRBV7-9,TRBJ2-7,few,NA,CASSPRWAEQYF,TGTGCCAGCAGCCCCCGGTGGGCCGAGCAGTACTTC
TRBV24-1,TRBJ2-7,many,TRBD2,CATSGGTSGPYEQYF,TGTGCCACCAGTGGTGGGACTAGCGGTCCCTACGAGCAGTACTTC
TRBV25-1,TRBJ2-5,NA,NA,CASSLVWADSQETQYF,TGCGCCAGCAGCTTGGTGTGGGCAGATTCCCAAGAGACCCAGTACTTC
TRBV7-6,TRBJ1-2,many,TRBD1,CASSPGQENYGYTF,TGTGCCAGCAGCCCCGGACAGGAAAACTATGGCTACACCTTC
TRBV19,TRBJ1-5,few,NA,CASSSSGDGGNQPQHF,TGTGCCAGTAGTTCTAGTGGGGATGGGGGCAATCAGCCCCAGCATTTT
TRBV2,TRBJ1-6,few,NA,CASSRPNSPLHF,TGTGCCAGCAGTCGGCCCAATTCACCCCTCCACTTT
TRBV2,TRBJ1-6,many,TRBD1,CASQPGQGDSPLHF,TGTGCCAGCCAACCGGGACAGGGTGATTCACCCCTCCACTTT
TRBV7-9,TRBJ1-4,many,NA,CASTRNEKLFF,TGTGCCAGCACCCGCAATGAAAAACTGTTTTTT
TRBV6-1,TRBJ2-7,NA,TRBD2,CASSLRGDGPYEQYF,TGTGCCAGCAGCCTCCGGGGGGACGGACCCTACGAGCAGTACTTC
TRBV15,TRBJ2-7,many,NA,CATSSGGRGSYEQYF,TGTGCCACCAGCAGTGGAGGCCGGGGCTCCTACGAGCAGTACTTC
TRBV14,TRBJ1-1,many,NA,CASSRAVFGTEAFF,TGTGCCAGCAGCCGGGCGGTTTTCGGTACTGAAGCTTTCTTT
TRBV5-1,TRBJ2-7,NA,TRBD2,CASSARLAGVGTGELYF,TGTGCCAGCAGCGCCAGACTAGCGGGAGTTGGTACCGGGGAGCTGTACTTC
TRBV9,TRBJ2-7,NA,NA,CASQRGVGYEQYF,TGTGCCTCCCAGCGCGGGGTCGGCTACGAGCAGTACTTC
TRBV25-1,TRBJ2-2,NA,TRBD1,CASSWTGVVGELFF,TGTGCCAGCAGTTGGACAGGGGTTGTCGGGGAGCTGTTTTTT
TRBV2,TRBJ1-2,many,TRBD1,CASSAIQGLDYGYTF,TGTGCCAGCAGTGCGATACAGGGGCTCGACTATGGCTACACCTTC
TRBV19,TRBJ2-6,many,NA,CASADRGSGANVLTF,TGTGCCAGTGCCGATCGGGGCTCTGGGGCCAACGTCCTGACTTTC
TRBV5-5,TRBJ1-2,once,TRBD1,CASSRTGLVNYGYTF,TGTGCCAGCAGTCGGACAGGGCTCGTCAACTATGGCTACACCTTC
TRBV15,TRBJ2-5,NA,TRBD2,CATSSESSGGTQYF,TGTGCCACCAGCAGTGAGTCGTCGGGGGGGACCCAGTACTTC
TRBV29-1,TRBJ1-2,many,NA,CSVEIRRGLIGYTF,TGCAGCGTTGAAATTCGAAGGGGTTTAATTGGCTACACCTTC
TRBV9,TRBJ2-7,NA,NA,CASSVAEGGYEQYF,TGTGCCAGCAGCGTAGCTGAGGGGGGCTACGAGCAGTACTTC
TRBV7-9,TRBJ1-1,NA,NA,CASSPSTNIVLNTEAFF,TGTGCCAGCTCACCGAGCACAAATATCGTGCTGAACACTGAAGCTTTCTTT
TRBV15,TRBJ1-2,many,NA,CATSRGTNYGYTF,TGTGCCACCAGCAGAGGGACTAACTATGGCTACACCTTC
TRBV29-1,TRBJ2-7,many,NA,CSVEVVGSGDYEQYF,TGCAGCGTTGAAGTCGTTGGGAGTGGAGACTACGAGCAGTACTTC
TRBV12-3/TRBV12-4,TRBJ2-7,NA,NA,CASSFSGTSVGVYF,TGTGCCAGCAGTTTTTCCGGGACCTCCGTCGGCGTGTACTTC
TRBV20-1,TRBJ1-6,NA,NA,CSARDPLHF,TGCAGTGCTAGAGATCCCCTCCACTTT
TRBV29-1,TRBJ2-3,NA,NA,CGVEWTDNTDTQYF,TGCGGCGTTGAGTGGACAGATAACACAGATACGCAGTATTTT
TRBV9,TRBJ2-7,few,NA,CASSVVGVGEQYF,TGTGCCAGCAGCGTAGTAGGAGTCGGCGAGCAGTACTTC
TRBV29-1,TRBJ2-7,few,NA,CSAPSPESYEQYF,TGCAGCGCCCCTAGTCCGGAATCCTACGAGCAGTACTTC
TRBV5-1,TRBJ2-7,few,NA,CASSLALSGPSYEQYF,TGCGCCAGCAGCTTGGCCCTATCAGGACCCTCCTACGAGCAGTACTTC
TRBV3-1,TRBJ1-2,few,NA,CASSRTDSYGYTF,TGTGCCAGCAGCCGCACCGACAGCTATGGCTACACCTTC
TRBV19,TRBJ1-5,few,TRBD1,CASSIVQGANQPQHF,TGTGCCAGTAGTATAGTCCAGGGGGCCAATCAGCCCCAGCATTTT
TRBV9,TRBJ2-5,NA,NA,CASSQYSGEGETQYF,TGTGCCAGCAGCCAATACTCAGGGGAGGGAGAGACCCAGTACTTC
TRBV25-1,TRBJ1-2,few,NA,CASSSYGGGRNYGYTF,TGTGCCAGCAGCTCTTATGGGGGGGGGCGCAACTATGGCTACACCTTC
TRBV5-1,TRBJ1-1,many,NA,CASSLGHDTEAFF,TGCGCCAGCAGCTTGGGACACGACACTGAAGCTTTCTTT
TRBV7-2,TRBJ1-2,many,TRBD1,CASSSSGGGSGYTF,TGTGCCAGCAGCTCCTCAGGGGGCGGCTCTGGCTACACCTTC
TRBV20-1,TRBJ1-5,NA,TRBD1,CSSMTGVGQPQHF,TGCAGTTCGATGACAGGGGTGGGTCAGCCCCAGCATTTT
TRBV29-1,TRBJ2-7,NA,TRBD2,CSVQRGGRTYEQYF,TGCAGCGTCCAGCGGGGGGGCAGAACCTACGAGCAGTACTTC
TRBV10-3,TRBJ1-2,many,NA,CASSPTRSYGYTF,TGTGCCAGCAGCCCCACACGGTCCTATGGCTACACCTTC